Below, 9 T cell receptor beta chains from the same sample are listed, as sequenced in a study of T cell responses to AZD1222 COVID-19 vaccine. Produced via immunoSEQ multiplex PCR; TCRdb's table is partial and in-frame only. Of approximately 93,000 clones listed, approximately 89% are singletons. The sample consisted of peripheral blood, taken 28 days after the second AZD1222 dose. The receptor set was obtained from an adult who received the AZD1222 COVID-19 vaccine.

This sequence joins TRBV6-5 and TRBJ1-2, with D possibly TRBD1 on 6 matching bases. This CDR3 spans 15 amino acids. V dropped 2 bases and J dropped 7 bases, with 17 bases sitting between them. Germline V CDR1 and CDR2: MNHEY, SVGAGI. This chain's CDR3 is CASSYGGDIPGGYTF. The CDR3 coding sequence is TGTGCCAGCAGTTACGGGGGGGACATCCCCGGTGGCTACACCTTC.

V usage is TRBV2 and J usage is TRBJ2-7; no clear D. Trimming left V 4 bases short and J 3 bases short, with 4 bases between. CDR3 length: 11 amino acids. Germline V gives CDR1 SNHLY, CDR2 FYNNEI. The CDR3, as DNA: TGTGCCAGCAGTGGACGCTACGAGCAGTACTTC. Encoded protein: CASSGRYEQYF. The full variable domain, with the rest looked up from reference TRBV2 and TRBJ2-7, is EPEVTQTPSHQVTQMGQEVILRCVPISNHLYFYWYRQILGQKVEFLVSFYNNEISEKSEIFDDQFSVERPDGSNFTLKIRSTKLEDSAMYFCASSGRYEQYFGPGTRLTVT.

The chain couples TRBV5-1 to TRBJ2-7, with 8 positions matching TRBD2. The V segment lost 3 bases and the J segment 0 bases; nucleotides outside the gene matches: 2. CDR1 SGHRS and CDR2 YFSETQ come from the germline V gene. This CDR3 spans 14 amino acids. The CDR3 sequence: CASSSGGGSYEQYF. For the CDR3, the DNA is TGCGCCAGCAGCTCGGGAGGGGGCTCCTACGAGCAGTACTTC.

CDR3 bases: TGTGCCAGCAGCTTGGCGATCTCAGATACGCAGTATTTT. Translation gives CASSLAISDTQYF. V is TRBV5-5 and J is TRBJ2-3; D not certain. From germline, CDR1 is SGHKS and CDR2 YYEKEE (reference sequence). This CDR3 comprises 13 residues. Trimming pared 0 bases from V and 4 bases from J, leaving 6 bases between.

The CDR3 reads CASSGGTNSNQPQHF. The CDR3 DNA is TGCGCCAGCAGCGGAGGGACAAATAGCAATCAGCCCCAGCATTTT. The V call is TRBV4-3, the J call TRBJ1-5, with D possibly TRBD1 on 6 matching bases. V lost 5 bases, J lost 0 bases, and 11 bases lay in between. Germline V lookup: CDR1 LGHNA, CDR2 YSLEER. This CDR3 is built from 15 residues.

The CDR3: CASSYGGAGEETQYF. In DNA, the CDR3 is TGTGCCAGCAGTTACGGGGGCGCGGGGGAAGAGACCCAGTACTTC. V is TRBV6-2 or TRBV6-3 and J is TRBJ2-5, with D possibly matching TRBD2 (7 bases). Per the germline V gene, CDR1 is MNHEY and CDR2 is SVGEGT. Trimming left V 2 bases short and J 3 bases short, with 13 bases between. The length of the CDR3 is 15 residues.

This clone has only one observation. The chain recombines TRBV18 with TRBJ1-1, with D uncertain. The CDR3 is made up of 16 amino acids. V lost 0 bases, J lost 4 bases, and 15 bases lay in between. Germline CDR1 KGHSH, CDR2 LQKENI. CDR3 residues: CASSPPYGVEGTEAFF. The CDR3 coding sequence is TGTGCCAGCTCACCACCGTACGGGGTCGAGGGCACTGAAGCTTTCTTT. The full variable domain, in which reference TRBV18 and TRBJ1-1 provide the parts outside the CDR3, is NAGVMQNPRHLVRRRGQEARLRCSPMKGHSHVYWYRQLPEEGLKFMVYLQKENIIDESGMPKERFSAEFPKEGPSILRIQQVVRGDSAAYFCASSPPYGVEGTEAFFGQGTRLTVV.

V is TRBV5-1 and J is TRBJ1-1, with a tentative D call TRBD1 (5 bases). V was trimmed by 3 bases and J by 3 bases, leaving 12 bases between them. Germline assignment: CDR1 SGHRS and CDR2 YFSETQ. CDR3 length equals 14 residues. The CDR3 DNA reads as TGCGCCAGCAGCTGGTCTTGGGGGGACACTGAAGCTTTCTTT. It specifies CASSWSWGDTEAFF.

The chain couples TRBV18 to TRBJ1-1, with D possibly matching TRBD1 (5 bases). CDR3 size: 14 residues. The V end was cut by 3 bases, the J end by 3 bases, with 11 bases between. Germline V gene sequence: CDR1 KGHSH, CDR2 LQKENI. For the CDR3, the DNA is TGTGCCAGCTCACCCGATCAGGGATACACTGAAGCTTTCTTT. It encodes CASSPDQGYTEAFF.